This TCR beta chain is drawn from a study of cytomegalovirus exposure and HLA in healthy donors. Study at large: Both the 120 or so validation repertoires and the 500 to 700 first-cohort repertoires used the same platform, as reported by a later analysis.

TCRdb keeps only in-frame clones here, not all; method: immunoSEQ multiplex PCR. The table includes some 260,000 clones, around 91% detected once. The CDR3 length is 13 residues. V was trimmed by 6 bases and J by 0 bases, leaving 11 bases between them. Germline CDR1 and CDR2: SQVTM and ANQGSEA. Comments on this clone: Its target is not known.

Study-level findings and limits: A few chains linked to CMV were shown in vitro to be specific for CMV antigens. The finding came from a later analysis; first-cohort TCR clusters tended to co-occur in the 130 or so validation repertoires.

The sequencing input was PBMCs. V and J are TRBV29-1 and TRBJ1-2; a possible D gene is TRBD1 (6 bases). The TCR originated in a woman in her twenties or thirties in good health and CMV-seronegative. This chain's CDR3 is CSVAGDTNYGYTF. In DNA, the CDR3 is TGCAGCGTCGCAGGGGACACTAACTATGGCTACACCTTC.